These T cell receptor beta chains were read from a single sample in a study of T cell clones after liver transplantation. Produced via immunoSEQ multiplex PCR; TCRdb's table is partial and in-frame only. This sample yields roughly 67,000 clones, of which about 91% are seen a single time; over 0.9% belongs to the top ten. Sequencing used CD4+ T cells from blood, obtained less than 27 months after liver transplant. Receptors originate from a human patient who received a liver transplant. Among the T cells, some may be from the graft donor. CDR3s include the opening cysteine and the closing phenylalanine or tryptophan. The order of the fields is V gene, D gene, J gene, clone size, CDR3 protein, CDR3 DNA. D genes are given only for firm matches. Only some rows state a clone size, as once, few, many or a class for expanded clones.

TRBV19	TRBD2	TRBJ2-7	once	CASSMDGTSGTYEQYF	TGTGCCAGTAGTATGGACGGGACTAGCGGGACCTACGAGCAGTACTTC
TRBV11-1	NA	TRBJ1-2	few	CASSLQTNYGYTF	TGTGCCAGCAGCTTACAGACTAACTATGGCTACACCTTC
TRBV6-4	NA	TRBJ1-4	few	CASRPGQSANEKLFF	TGTGCCAGCAGGCCCGGACAGTCTGCTAATGAAAAACTGTTTTTT
TRBV19	TRBD1	TRBJ2-7	NA	CASRTGQGEQYF	TGTGCCAGTAGGACAGGGCAGGGCGAGCAGTACTTC
TRBV7-9	TRBD1	TRBJ2-7	few	CASSSGTGGYEQYF	TGTGCCAGCAGCTCAGGGACAGGGGGATACGAGCAGTACTTC
TRBV11-2	TRBD2	TRBJ2-1	NA	CASSLGKLAEGQSYNEQFF	TGTGCCAGCAGCTTAGGGAAACTAGCGGAGGGACAAAGTTACAATGAGCAGTTCTTC
TRBV4-1	NA	TRBJ2-2	NA	CASSQALRNTGELFF	TGCGCCAGCAGCCAAGCTCTGAGGAACACCGGGGAGCTGTTTTTT
TRBV28	NA	TRBJ1-5	NA	CASSWVRRQPQHF	TGTGCCAGCAGTTGGGTGAGGCGACAGCCCCAGCATTTT
TRBV19	NA	TRBJ1-2	NA	CASSNRAISYGYTF	TGTGCCAGTAGTAACAGGGCAATTTCCTATGGCTACACCTTC
TRBV5-5	NA	TRBJ2-2	NA	CASSFRDTGELFF	TGTGCCAGCAGCTTCAGGGACACCGGGGAGCTGTTTTTT
TRBV29-1	TRBD2	TRBJ2-4	NA	CSVEFLAGARNIQYF	TGCAGCGTTGAATTCCTAGCGGGAGCCCGAAACATTCAGTACTTC
TRBV27	NA	TRBJ2-5	NA	CASSRQPKAGQETQYF	TGTGCCAGCAGTCGCCAACCTAAGGCCGGACAAGAGACCCAGTACTTC
TRBV5-4	TRBD1	TRBJ2-6	NA	CASSWDRGGSGANVLTF	TGTGCCAGCAGCTGGGACAGGGGAGGCTCTGGGGCCAACGTCCTGACTTTC
TRBV5-4	NA	TRBJ2-1	NA	CASSLTRYNEQFF	TGTGCCAGCAGCTTGACTAGATACAATGAGCAGTTCTTC
TRBV25-1	NA	TRBJ2-3	NA	CASRGSGTDTQYF	TGTGCCAGCAGAGGCAGTGGCACAGATACGCAGTATTTT
TRBV5-1	NA	TRBJ2-2	NA	CASSLEHSTGELFF	TGCGCCAGCAGCTTAGAACATAGTACCGGGGAGCTGTTTTTT
TRBV29-1	NA	TRBJ2-3	NA	CSVEDGGTDTQYF	TGCAGCGTTGAAGATGGGGGTACAGATACGCAGTATTTT
TRBV18	TRBD2	TRBJ2-7	NA	CASSPAGEIIYEQYF	TGTGCCAGCTCACCGGCGGGGGAGATTATCTACGAGCAGTACTTC
TRBV7-9	TRBD1	TRBJ2-3	once	CASSLTGTGGALQADTQYF	TGTGCCAGCAGCCTGACCGGGACAGGGGGAGCTCTCCAAGCTGATACGCAGTATTTT
TRBV5-1	TRBD1	TRBJ1-5	NA	CASRPTDRGNQPQHF	TGCGCCAGCCGACCAACGGACAGGGGTAATCAGCCCCAGCATTTT
TRBV27	NA	TRBJ1-1	once	CASSFNPGGAEAFF	TGTGCCAGCAGTTTCAACCCGGGGGGCGCTGAAGCTTTCTTT
TRBV2	NA	TRBJ1-5	NA	CASSKNGPGGGPQHF	TGTGCCAGCAGTAAGAATGGGCCGGGCGGGGGGCCCCAGCATTTT
TRBV7-6	TRBD1	TRBJ1-5	NA	CASSSGQGANSVQPQHF	TGTGCCAGCAGTTCTGGACAGGGGGCTAATTCGGTTCAGCCCCAGCATTTT
TRBV28	NA	TRBJ2-7	NA	CASSSPVTYEQYF	TGTGCCAGCAGTTCCCCGGTCACCTACGAGCAGTACTTC
TRBV9	NA	TRBJ1-1	NA	CASSVGQLNTEAFF	TGTGCCAGCAGCGTAGGACAGCTGAACACTGAAGCTTTCTTT
TRBV4-2	TRBD2	TRBJ2-7	NA	CASSEGLADTYEQYF	TGTGCCAGCAGCGAGGGACTAGCTGATACCTACGAGCAGTACTTC
TRBV5-4	NA	TRBJ1-1	NA	CARTEAFF	TGTGCCAGAACCGAAGCTTTCTTT
TRBV6-5	TRBD1	TRBJ2-7	NA	CASRSGGLRSYEQYF	TGTGCCAGCAGGTCAGGGGGCCTGAGGTCCTACGAGCAGTACTTC
TRBV25-1	NA	TRBJ2-3	NA	CASSAASDTQYF	TGTGCCAGCAGTGCTGCAAGCGATACGCAGTATTTT
TRBV7-9	NA	TRBJ1-4	NA	CASSLGVSGEKLFF	TGTGCCAGCAGCTTAGGGGTCTCAGGTGAAAAACTGTTTTTT
TRBV9	NA	TRBJ1-4	once	CASSFPLGWFNEKLFF	TGTGCCAGCAGCTTCCCTTTGGGGTGGTTTAATGAAAAACTGTTTTTT
TRBV12-5	NA	TRBJ2-7	NA	CASARGFGGGDEQYF	TGTGCTAGTGCTCGAGGTTTTGGAGGGGGAGACGAGCAGTACTTC
TRBV15	NA	TRBJ1-5	NA	CATSRVGYSNQPQHF	TGTGCCACCAGCAGAGTAGGATATAGCAATCAGCCCCAGCATTTT
TRBV7-2	TRBD1	TRBJ2-7	NA	CASSSRQGFEQYF	TGTGCCAGCAGCTCCCGACAGGGGTTCGAGCAGTACTTC
TRBV5-1	TRBD1	TRBJ1-2	once	CASSLEGGGYGYTF	TGCGCCAGCAGCTTGGAAGGGGGCGGCTATGGCTACACCTTC
TRBV5-8	NA	TRBJ2-1	NA	CASSPLGRGSYNEQFF	TGTGCCAGCAGCCCCTTGGGCAGGGGCTCCTACAATGAGCAGTTCTTC
TRBV5-5	TRBD1	TRBJ1-2	NA	CASSGPGQISGYTF	TGTGCCAGCAGCGGGCCGGGACAGATCTCTGGCTACACCTTC
TRBV28	NA	TRBJ2-7	NA	CASNSPSFDEQYF	TGTGCCAGCAATTCCCCTAGCTTCGACGAGCAGTACTTC
TRBV7-9	NA	TRBJ1-4	NA	CASSLDQPNEKLFF	TGTGCCAGCAGCTTAGACCAGCCGAATGAAAAACTGTTTTTT
TRBV19	NA	TRBJ1-5	NA	CASSFTGALYSNQPQHF	TGTGCCAGTAGTTTCACCGGGGCCCTATATAGCAATCAGCCCCAGCATTTT
TRBV5-1	NA	TRBJ1-1	NA	CASSLVTSGVGTEAFF	TGCGCCAGCAGCTTGGTCACGTCGGGGGTAGGCACTGAAGCTTTCTTT